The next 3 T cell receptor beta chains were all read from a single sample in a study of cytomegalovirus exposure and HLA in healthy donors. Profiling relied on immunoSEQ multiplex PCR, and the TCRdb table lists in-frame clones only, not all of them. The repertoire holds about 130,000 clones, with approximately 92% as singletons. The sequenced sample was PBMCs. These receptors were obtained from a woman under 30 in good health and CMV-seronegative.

CDR3 protein: CASGEESNYGYTF. The CDR3 bases are TGTGCCAGCGGGGAGGAGTCTAACTATGGCTACACCTTC. V and J are TRBV9 and TRBJ1-2; D gene uncertain. This CDR3 is 13 amino acids long. V was pared by 7 bases and J by 0 bases, with 10 bases between. Germline V gene data show CDR1 as SGDLS and CDR2 as YYNGEE.

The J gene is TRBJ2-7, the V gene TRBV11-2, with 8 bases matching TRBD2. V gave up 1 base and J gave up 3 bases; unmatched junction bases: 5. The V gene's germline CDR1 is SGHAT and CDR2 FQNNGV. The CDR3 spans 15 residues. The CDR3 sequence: CASSLGRLAYYEQYF. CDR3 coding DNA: TGTGCCAGCAGCTTAGGGCGACTAGCGTACTACGAGCAGTACTTC.

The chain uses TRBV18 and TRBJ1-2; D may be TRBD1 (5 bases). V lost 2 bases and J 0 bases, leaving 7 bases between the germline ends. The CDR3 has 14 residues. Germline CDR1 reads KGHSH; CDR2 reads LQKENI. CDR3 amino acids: CASSPGATNYGYTF. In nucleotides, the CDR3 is TGTGCCAGCTCACCAGGGGCCACTAACTATGGCTACACCTTC.